This entry lists 15 T cell receptor beta chains sequenced from one sample in a study of read filtering for tumor transcriptome and immune sequencing. Molecular barcoded adaptors covering alpha/delta and beta/gamma chains were used on roughly 400 ng RNA. TCRdb used MiXCR to reprocess the reads, holding one entry per CDR3 protein. In the table there are tens of thousands of distinct CDR3 sequences, more than 13% of which are singletons. Sequencing input: a population of CD138-negative cells sorted from bone marrow. These receptors all stem from a donor at least 40 years old with multiple myeloma.

The table lists this clonotype with many counts. J is TRBJ2-1 and V is TRBV21-1; TRBD1, the table's D call, was not compared with the DNA. TRBV21-1 is designated a pseudogene. This CDR3 spans 18 amino acids. The CDR3 sequence: CASSSDKGQSRGYNEQFF. Here the CDR3 DNA reads TGTGCCAGCAGCAGTGATAAGGGACAGAGTAGAGGCTACAATGAGCAGTTCTTC.

V and J are TRBV5-1 and TRBJ2-2, with a possible D match to TRBD1 (6 bases). The CDR3 is made up of 13 amino acids. Between the trimmed V and J ends, which lost 7 bases and 6 bases, there was a span of 13 bases. Germline CDR1 SGHRS, CDR2 YFSETQ. The CDR3 sequence: CASWAGVPGELFF. The CDR3 coding sequence is TGCGCCAGCTGGGCAGGGGTCCCCGGGGAGCTGTTTTTT.

This chain links TRBV5-1 with TRBJ2-7, with no clear D. In germline, CDR1 is SGHRS, CDR2 YFSETQ. CDR3 length: 12 amino acids. Trimming pared 0 bases from V and 4 bases from J, leaving 5 bases between. The CDR3 protein is CASSLGRYEQYF. DNA of the CDR3: TGCGCCAGCAGCTTGGGCAGGTACGAGCAGTACTTC.

The rearrangement joins TRBV5-1 to TRBJ2-6, with D hard to call. Germline V gives CDR1 SGHRS, CDR2 YFSETQ. The CDR3 extends over 17 amino acids. Trimming pared 6 bases from V and 0 bases from J, leaving 16 bases between. In DNA, the CDR3 is TGCGCCAGCAAAGTGGCGGAGTTGGGCTCTGGGGCCAACGTCCTGACTTTC. It yields the protein CASKVAELGSGANVLTF.

This clonotype was observed many times. This chain joins TRBV5-1 and TRBJ2-7; possible D gene TRBD1, 6 bases. The germline V gene has CDR1 SGHRS and CDR2 YFSETQ. This CDR3 contains 14 residues. V was pared by 1 base and J by 2 bases, with 10 bases between. CDR3 sequence: CASSLIRTAYEQYF. CDR3 bases: TGCGCCAGCAGCTTGATCCGGACAGCCTACGAGCAGTACTTC.

This clonotype showed up just once. The V gene is TRBV20-1, the J gene TRBJ2-1; TRBD1 matches at 10 bases. Germline assignment: CDR1 DFQATT and CDR2 SNEGSKA (reference sequence). The CDR3 is 16 residues long. The J segment lost 2 bases and the V segment lost 0 bases, leaving 4 bases of the junction unmatched. The CDR3 loop is CSARDLGTGAYNEQFF. For the CDR3, the DNA is TGCAGTGCTAGAGATCTAGGGACAGGGGCCTACAATGAGCAGTTCTTC.

The sample holds many counts of this clonotype. The chain links TRBV5-6 to TRBJ2-5; D possibly corresponds to TRBD2 (7 bases). Deletions cut 1 base from V and 5 bases from J, with 12 bases between. The CDR3 sequence is 14 residues long. Germline V lookup: CDR1 SGHDT, CDR2 YYEEEE. The CDR3 protein is CASSLRGGAETQYF. CDR3 sequence (DNA): TGTGCCAGCAGCTTGAGGGGGGGCGCTGAGACCCAGTACTTC.

As for this clonotype: A much larger clone sits a single nucleotide away, making a read error possible. The CDR3, as DNA: TGTGCCAGCAGCGGTACTGGGGATCCCTCATACGGCTCCACCTTC. Its protein is CASSGTGDPSYGSTF. The chain carries TRBV5-5 and TRBJ1-2; no definite D call. From germline, CDR1 is SGHKS and CDR2 YYEKEE (reference sequence). This CDR3 region has 15 residues. Full variable domain (outside the CDR3, taken from reference TRBV5-5 and TRBJ1-2): DAGVTQSPTHLIKTRGQQVTLRCSPISGHKSVSWYQQVLGQGPQFIFQYYEKEERGRGNFPDRFSARQFPNYSSELNVNALLLGDSALYLCASSGTGDPSYGSTFGSGTRLTVV.

This clonotype was seen repeatedly, ten times or more. The chain joins TRBV7-9 to TRBJ2-5; possible D gene TRBD1, 6 bases. Trimming cost V 2 bases and J 5 bases, with 18 bases left between them. The CDR3 is made up of 16 amino acids. Germline V gene data show CDR1 as SEHNR and CDR2 as FQNEAQ (reference sequence). This CDR3 reads CASSLPLGQGRETQYF. CDR3 in DNA: TGTGCCAGCAGCTTACCACTGGGCCAGGGGCGGGAGACCCAGTACTTC.

This clonotype was seen at least ten times. This chain connects TRBV4-1 to TRBJ2-3; perhaps D is TRBD1 or TRBD2 (5 bases each). The V and J ends lost 1 base and 3 bases respectively, with 14 bases between them. Germline V gene data show CDR1 as MGHRA and CDR2 as YSYEKL. The CDR3 has 16 amino acids. The CDR3 DNA sequence: TGCGCCAGCAGCCAAGCCTTTGAGGGGCGGACAGATACGCAGTATTTT. Residues: CASSQAFEGRTDTQYF.

This clonotype was seen many times. This chain uses TRBV20-1 with TRBJ1-1; 7 bases map to TRBD1. CDR1 is DFQATT and CDR2 is SNEGSKA in the germline V gene (reference sequence). V lost 0 bases, J lost 8 bases, and 15 bases stayed unmatched. The CDR3 is made up of 16 amino acids. The CDR3 is CSARDLIAASGGEAFF. The CDR3 DNA is TGCAGTGCTAGAGATTTGATTGCGGCGTCAGGGGGGGAAGCTTTCTTT.

This clonotype was observed at least ten times. The rearrangement joins TRBV20-1 to TRBJ1-2; no firm D call. The CDR3 length is 14 residues. Germline V CDR1 and CDR2: DFQATT, SNEGSKA (reference sequence). With 4 bases removed from V and 2 bases from J, the gap between germline ends came to 14 bases. The CDR3 loop reads CSATVFTENYGYTF. CDR3 sequence (DNA): TGCAGTGCTACCGTCTTCACTGAGAACTATGGCTACACCTTC.

In its sample, this clonotype was seen many times. This rearrangement joins TRBV7-8 to TRBJ1-5, with 8 bases fitting TRBD1. The CDR3 contains 18 residues. After removal of 1 base from V and 0 bases from J, the junction contained 8 bases not matched to a gene. The V gene's germline CDR1 is SGHVS and CDR2 FQNEAQ. CDR3 DNA: TGTGCCAGCAGCTTAGTGGGCAGGGGGCTGTCTAGCAATCAGCCCCAGCATTTT. This sequence encodes CASSLVGRGLSSNQPQHF.

This clonotype has a count of ten or more. The chain uses TRBV5-1 and TRBJ1-2; D is possibly TRBD1 (5 bases). The V gene lost 0 bases and the J gene lost 6 bases, with 9 bases spanning the gap. From germline, CDR1 is SGHRS and CDR2 YFSETQ. The CDR3 has 13 amino acids. This CDR3 reads CASSLGQGDGYTF. The CDR3, as DNA: TGCGCCAGCAGCTTGGGGCAGGGTGATGGCTACACCTTC.

The sample holds many counts of this clonotype. The chain links TRBV20-1 to TRBJ2-1; 10 bases line up with TRBD2. The CDR3 is 14 amino acids. The J segment lost 5 bases and the V segment lost 4 bases, leaving 5 bases of the junction unmatched. Germline V gives CDR1 DFQATT, CDR2 SNEGSKA (reference sequence). The CDR3 DNA follows: TGCAGTGCTATTGGGACTAGCGTCGACAATGAGCAGTTCTTC. Protein sequence: CSAIGTSVDNEQFF.